This T cell receptor beta chain was found in a study of metastatic and nonmetastatic thyroid tumors. Study information: Both malignant and benign thyroid patients supplied peripheral blood and tumor or nodule tissue samples, across which the repertoires of these patients were then compared. General observations from the study: Reportedly, malignant thyroid tumors had significantly higher TCR beta diversity than benign nodules, in blood and tumor.

Among the patients, none had received any treatment before thyroid surgery. At least ten counts were recorded for this clone. Its antigen is unknown. Authors' processing steps: Clinicopathological groups supplied CDR3 differences that were used to build a distant-metastasis classifier for papillary thyroid cancer. TCRdb recomputed clones from the PCR reads via MiXCR. What appears here as the V and J calls and clone size reflects TCRdb's work, not the paper's. The sample records 30,000 to 35,000 clones, about 17% being singletons. Trimming cost V 0 bases and J 3 bases; bases outside gene matches: 4. Germline V gives CDR1 SGHTA, CDR2 FQGTGA. The CDR3 is made up of 17 amino acids.

The sequenced sample consisted of blood. This TCR came from a female donor with papillary thyroid cancer or a benign thyroid nodule (not recorded which). Some clones in this sample may be carry-over from other donors' samples. This chain uses TRBV7-3 with TRBJ2-7; 14 positions match TRBD2. The CDR3 region is CASSLTGTSGSGYEQYF. DNA for the CDR3: TGTGCCAGCAGCTTAACAGGGACTAGCGGGAGCGGCTACGAGCAGTACTTC.